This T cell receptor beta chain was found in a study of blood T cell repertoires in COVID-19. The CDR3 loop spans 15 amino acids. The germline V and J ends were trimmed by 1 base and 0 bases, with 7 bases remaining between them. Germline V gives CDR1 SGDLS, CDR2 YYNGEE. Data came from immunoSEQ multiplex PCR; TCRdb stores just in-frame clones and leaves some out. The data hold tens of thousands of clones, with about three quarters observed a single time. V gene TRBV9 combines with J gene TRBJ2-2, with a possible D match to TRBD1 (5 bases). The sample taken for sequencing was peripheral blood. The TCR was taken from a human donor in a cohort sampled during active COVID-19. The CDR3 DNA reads TGTGCCAGCAGCGTACGACAGTCGAACACCGGGGAGCTGTTTTTT. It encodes CASSVRQSNTGELFF.